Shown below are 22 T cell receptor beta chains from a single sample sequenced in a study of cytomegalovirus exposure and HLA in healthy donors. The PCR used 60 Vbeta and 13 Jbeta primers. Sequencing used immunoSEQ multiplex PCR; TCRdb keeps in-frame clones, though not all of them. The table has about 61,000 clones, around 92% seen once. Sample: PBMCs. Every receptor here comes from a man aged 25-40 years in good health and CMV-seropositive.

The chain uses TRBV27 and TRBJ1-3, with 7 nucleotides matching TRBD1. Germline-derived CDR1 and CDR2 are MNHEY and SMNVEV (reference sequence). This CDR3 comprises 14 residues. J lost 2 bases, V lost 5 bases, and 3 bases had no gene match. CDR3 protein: CASSHGTAGNTIYF. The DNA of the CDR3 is TGTGCCAGCAGTCATGGGACAGCTGGAAACACCATATATTTT.

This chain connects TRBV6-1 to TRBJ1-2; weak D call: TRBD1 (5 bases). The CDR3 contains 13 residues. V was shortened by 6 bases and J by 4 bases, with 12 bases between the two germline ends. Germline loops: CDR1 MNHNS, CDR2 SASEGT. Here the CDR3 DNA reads TGTGCCAGCAGGGACACCTCTGGCTATGGCTACACCTTC. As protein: CASRDTSGYGYTF.

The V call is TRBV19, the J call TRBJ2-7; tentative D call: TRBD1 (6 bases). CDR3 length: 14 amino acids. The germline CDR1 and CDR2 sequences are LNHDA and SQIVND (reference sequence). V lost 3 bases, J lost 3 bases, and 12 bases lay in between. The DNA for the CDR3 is TGTGCCAGTAGTATCAGGGGATGGGACTACGAGCAGTACTTC. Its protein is CASSIRGWDYEQYF.

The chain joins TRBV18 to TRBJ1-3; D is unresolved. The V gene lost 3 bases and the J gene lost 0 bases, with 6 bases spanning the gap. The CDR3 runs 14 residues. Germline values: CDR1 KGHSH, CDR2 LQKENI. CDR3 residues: CASSPQDSGNTIYF. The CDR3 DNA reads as TGTGCCAGCTCACCGCAGGACTCTGGAAACACCATATATTTT.

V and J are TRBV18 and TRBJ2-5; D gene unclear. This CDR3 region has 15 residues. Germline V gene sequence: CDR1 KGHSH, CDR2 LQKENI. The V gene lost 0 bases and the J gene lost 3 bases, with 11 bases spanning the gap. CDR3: CASSPPSLTEETQYF. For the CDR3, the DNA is TGTGCCAGCTCACCACCGAGTTTAACGGAAGAGACCCAGTACTTC.

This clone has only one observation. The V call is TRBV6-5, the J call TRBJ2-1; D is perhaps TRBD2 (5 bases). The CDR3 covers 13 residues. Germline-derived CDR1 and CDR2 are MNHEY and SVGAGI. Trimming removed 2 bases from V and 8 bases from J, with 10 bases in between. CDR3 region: CASSYVPEDEQFF. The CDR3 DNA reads TGTGCCAGCAGTTACGTACCGGAGGATGAGCAGTTCTTC.

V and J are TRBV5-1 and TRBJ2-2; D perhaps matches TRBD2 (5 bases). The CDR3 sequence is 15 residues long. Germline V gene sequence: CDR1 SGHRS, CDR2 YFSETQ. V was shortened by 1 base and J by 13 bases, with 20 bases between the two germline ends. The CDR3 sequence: CASSLREVGEGGLFF. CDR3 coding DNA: TGCGCCAGCAGCTTGAGAGAAGTAGGAGAGGGTGGGCTGTTTTTT.

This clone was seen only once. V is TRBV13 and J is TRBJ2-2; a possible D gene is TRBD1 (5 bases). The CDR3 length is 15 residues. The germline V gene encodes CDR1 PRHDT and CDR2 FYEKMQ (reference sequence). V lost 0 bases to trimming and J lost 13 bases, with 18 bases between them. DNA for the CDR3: TGTGCCAGCAGCTTAGGCCAAGTTAAGGGGCAGGTGCTGTTTTTT. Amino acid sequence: CASSLGQVKGQVLFF.

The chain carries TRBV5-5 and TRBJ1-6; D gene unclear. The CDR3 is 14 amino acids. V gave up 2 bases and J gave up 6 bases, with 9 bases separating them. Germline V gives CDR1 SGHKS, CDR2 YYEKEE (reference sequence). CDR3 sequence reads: CASSFGLFNSPLHF. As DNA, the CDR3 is TGTGCCAGCAGCTTCGGACTGTTTAATTCACCCCTCCACTTT.

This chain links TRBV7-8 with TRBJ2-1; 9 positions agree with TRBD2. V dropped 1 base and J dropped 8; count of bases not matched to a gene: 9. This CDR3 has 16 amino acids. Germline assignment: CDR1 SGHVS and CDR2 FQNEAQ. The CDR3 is CASSLEGGRAVDEQFF. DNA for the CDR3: TGTGCCAGCAGCTTAGAGGGCGGGAGGGCCGTTGATGAGCAGTTCTTC.

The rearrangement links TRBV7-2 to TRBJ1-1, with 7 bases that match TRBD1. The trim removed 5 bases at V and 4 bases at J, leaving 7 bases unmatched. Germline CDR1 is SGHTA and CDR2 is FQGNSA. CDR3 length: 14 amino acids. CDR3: CASSTQGSGTEAFF. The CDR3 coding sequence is TGTGCCAGCAGCACACAGGGGTCGGGCACTGAAGCTTTCTTT.

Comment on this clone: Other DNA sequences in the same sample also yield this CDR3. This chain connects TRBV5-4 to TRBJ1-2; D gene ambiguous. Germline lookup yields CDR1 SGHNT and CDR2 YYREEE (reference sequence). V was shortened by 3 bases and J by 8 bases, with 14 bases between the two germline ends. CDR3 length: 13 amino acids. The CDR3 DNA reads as TGTGCCAGCAGCTATCCTCCGGGAGGCGGCTACACCTTC. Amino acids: CASSYPPGGGYTF.

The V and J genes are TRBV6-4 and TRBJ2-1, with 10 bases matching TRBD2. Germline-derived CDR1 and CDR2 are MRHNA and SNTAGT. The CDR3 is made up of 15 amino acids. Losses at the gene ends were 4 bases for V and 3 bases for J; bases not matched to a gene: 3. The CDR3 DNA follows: TGTGCCAGCAGTGCCGGGACTAGCGACTACAATGAGCAGTTCTTC. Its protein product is CASSAGTSDYNEQFF.

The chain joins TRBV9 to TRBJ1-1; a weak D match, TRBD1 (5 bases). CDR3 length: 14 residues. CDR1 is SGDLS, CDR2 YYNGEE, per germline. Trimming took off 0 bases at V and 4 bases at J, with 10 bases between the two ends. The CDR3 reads CASSVEAGGTEAFF. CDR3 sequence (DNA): TGTGCCAGCAGCGTAGAAGCCGGGGGCACTGAAGCTTTCTTT.

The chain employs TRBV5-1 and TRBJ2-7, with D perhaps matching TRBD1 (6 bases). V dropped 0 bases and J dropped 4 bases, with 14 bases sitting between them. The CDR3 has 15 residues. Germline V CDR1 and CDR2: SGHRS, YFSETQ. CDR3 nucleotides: TGCGCCAGCAGCTTGGAGGCCGACAGGACTTACGAGCAGTACTTC. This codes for CASSLEADRTYEQYF.

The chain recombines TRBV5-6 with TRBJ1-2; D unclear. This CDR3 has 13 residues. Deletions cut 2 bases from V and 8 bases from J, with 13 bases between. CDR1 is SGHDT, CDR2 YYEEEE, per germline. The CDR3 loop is CASSFSHRSGYTF. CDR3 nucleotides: TGTGCCAGCAGCTTTAGCCATCGGAGCGGCTACACCTTC.

CDR3 coding DNA: TGTGCCAGCAGCAGCCTCGCGGTGAACACTGAAGCTTTCTTT. Protein sequence: CASSSLAVNTEAFF. The V and J genes are TRBV4-2 and TRBJ1-1; D unclear. The CDR3 contains 14 residues. V was shortened by 5 bases and J by 0 bases, with 10 bases between the two germline ends. Germline CDR1 reads LGHNA; CDR2 reads YNFKEQ.

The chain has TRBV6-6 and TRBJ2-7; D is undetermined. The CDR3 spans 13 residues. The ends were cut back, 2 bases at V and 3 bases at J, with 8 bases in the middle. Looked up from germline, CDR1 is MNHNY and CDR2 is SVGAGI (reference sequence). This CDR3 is CASSYGKYYEQYF. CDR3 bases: TGTGCCAGCAGTTACGGCAAATACTACGAGCAGTACTTC.

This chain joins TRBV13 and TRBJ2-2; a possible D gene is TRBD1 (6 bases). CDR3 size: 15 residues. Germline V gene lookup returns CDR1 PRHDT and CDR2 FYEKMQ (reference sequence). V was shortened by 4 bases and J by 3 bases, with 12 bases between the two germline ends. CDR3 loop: CASSSGTPHTGELFF. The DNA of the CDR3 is TGTGCCAGCAGCTCTGGGACACCTCACACCGGGGAGCTGTTTTTT.

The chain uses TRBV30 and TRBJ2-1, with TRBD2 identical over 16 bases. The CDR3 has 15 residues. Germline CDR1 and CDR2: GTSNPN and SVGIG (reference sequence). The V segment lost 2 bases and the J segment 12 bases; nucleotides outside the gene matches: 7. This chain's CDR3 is CAWSKTGTSGRGQFF. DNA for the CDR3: TGTGCCTGGAGTAAAACCGGGACTAGCGGGAGGGGGCAGTTCTTC.

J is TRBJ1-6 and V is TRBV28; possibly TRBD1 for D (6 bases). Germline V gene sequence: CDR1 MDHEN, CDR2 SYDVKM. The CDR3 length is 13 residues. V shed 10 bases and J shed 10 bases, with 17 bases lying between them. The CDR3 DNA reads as TGTGCCATCATGAAGACAGGCAGATCACCCCTCCACTTT. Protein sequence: CAIMKTGRSPLHF.

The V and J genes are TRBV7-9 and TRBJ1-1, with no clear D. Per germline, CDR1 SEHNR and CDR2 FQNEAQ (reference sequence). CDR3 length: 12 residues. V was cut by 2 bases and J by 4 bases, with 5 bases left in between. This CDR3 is CASSLRGTEAFF. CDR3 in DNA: TGTGCCAGCAGCTTACGGGGCACTGAAGCTTTCTTT.